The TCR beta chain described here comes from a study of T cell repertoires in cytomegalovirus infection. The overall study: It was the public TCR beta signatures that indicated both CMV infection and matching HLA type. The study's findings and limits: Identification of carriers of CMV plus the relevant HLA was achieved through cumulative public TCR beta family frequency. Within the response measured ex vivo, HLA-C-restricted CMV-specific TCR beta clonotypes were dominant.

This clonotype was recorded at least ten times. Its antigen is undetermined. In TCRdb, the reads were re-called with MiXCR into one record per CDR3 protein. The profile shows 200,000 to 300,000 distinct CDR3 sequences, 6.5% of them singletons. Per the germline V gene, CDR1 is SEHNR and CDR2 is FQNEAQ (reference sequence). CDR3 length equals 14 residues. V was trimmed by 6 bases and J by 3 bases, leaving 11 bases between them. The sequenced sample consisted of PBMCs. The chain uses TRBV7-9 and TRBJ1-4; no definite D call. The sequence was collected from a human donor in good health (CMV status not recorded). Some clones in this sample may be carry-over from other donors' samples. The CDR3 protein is CASSMDGPNEKLFF. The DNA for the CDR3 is TGTGCCAGCAGTATGGACGGGCCTAATGAAAAACTGTTTTTT.